The 22 T cell receptor beta chains below were found in one sample sequenced in a study of blood T cell repertoires in COVID-19. TCRdb keeps only in-frame clones here, not all; method: immunoSEQ multiplex PCR. The table includes 400,000 to 550,000 clones, approximately 90% detected once. The sample was peripheral blood. The receptors originated from a woman under 40 with acute or convalescent COVID-19.

The chain has TRBV12-5 and TRBJ2-3; D is unclear. The CDR3 has 14 residues. The ends were cut back, 1 base at V and 5 bases at J, with 10 bases in the middle. Germline loops: CDR1 LGHNT, CDR2 FRNRAP. This chain's CDR3 is CASGLGAAGDTQYF. The CDR3 DNA sequence: TGTGCTAGTGGTTTGGGGGCAGCCGGAGATACGCAGTATTTT.

The rearrangement uses TRBV30 and TRBJ1-2, with TRBD1 as a possible D gene (5 bases). The CDR3 is 11 residues long. Germline loops: CDR1 GTSNPN, CDR2 SVGIG (reference sequence). The V end was cut by 3 bases, the J end by 9 bases, with 11 bases between. This chain's CDR3 is CAWRRQLSYTF. DNA of the CDR3: TGTGCCTGGAGAAGACAGCTAAGCTACACCTTC.

V and J are TRBV7-9 and TRBJ2-7; 8 bases agree with TRBD1. V shed 5 bases, J shed 0 bases, and the junction held 3 bases outside the gene matches. The CDR3 sequence is 14 residues long. Germline lookup yields CDR1 SEHNR and CDR2 FQNEAQ (reference sequence). The CDR3 DNA sequence: TGTGCCAGCAGCAAACAGGGGGGCTCCTACGAGCAGTACTTC. Amino acid sequence: CASSKQGGSYEQYF.

V gene TRBV6-5 combines with J gene TRBJ2-3, with D possibly TRBD1 on 5 matching bases. Germline CDR1 is MNHEY and CDR2 is SVGAGI. V was trimmed by 0 bases and J by 4 bases, leaving 8 bases between them. CDR3 length: 14 residues. CDR3 in DNA: TGTGCCAGCAGTTACTCGGAAGGGGCAGATACGCAGTATTTT. Translated: CASSYSEGADTQYF.

This chain links TRBV21-1 with TRBJ2-7; the D call of TRBD1 is as the table states it, not checked on the DNA. TRBV21-1 is an annotated pseudogene. The CDR3 extends over 14 amino acids. The CDR3 here is CASSKLDSSYEQYF. Written as DNA, the CDR3 is TGTGCCAGCAGCAAATTGGACAGCTCCTACGAGCAGTACTTC.

The V call is TRBV9, the J call TRBJ2-2, with 8 bases identical to TRBD2. The germline V gene encodes CDR1 SGDLS and CDR2 YYNGEE. CDR3 length: 15 amino acids. The V segment lost 1 base and the J segment 7 bases; nucleotides outside the gene matches: 6. The CDR3 loop is CASSVSGGVGGELFF. CDR3 sequence (DNA): TGTGCCAGCAGCGTAAGCGGGGGAGTGGGCGGGGAGCTGTTTTTT.

This chain connects TRBV19 to TRBJ2-1; 7 bases are shared with TRBD2. The CDR3 consists of 14 residues. Germline CDR1 and CDR2: LNHDA and SQIVND (reference sequence). V shed 2 bases and J 5 bases; nucleotides not matched to a gene: 3. The CDR3 is CASSIMLADNEQFF. The CDR3 nucleotides read TGTGCCAGTAGTATAATGCTAGCGGACAATGAGCAGTTCTTC. Looking up the rest from reference TRBV19 and TRBJ2-1 gives the full variable domain: DGGITQSPKYLFRKEGQNVTLSCEQNLNHDAMYWYRQDPGQGLRLIYYSQIVNDFQKGDIAEGYSVSREKKESFPLTVTSAQKNPTAFYLCASSIMLADNEQFFGPGTRLTVL.

The sample holds one count of this clone. This chain connects TRBV6-1 to TRBJ1-5, with unresolved D. Trimming removed 0 bases from V and 5 bases from J, with 5 bases in between. Germline assignment: CDR1 MNHNS and CDR2 SASEGT. The CDR3 totals 13 residues. CDR3 sequence reads: CASSEAGYQPQHF. The DNA of the CDR3 is TGTGCCAGCAGTGAAGCCGGGTATCAGCCCCAGCATTTT.

The DNA of the CDR3 is TGTGCCAGCAGTTACCTTGGACTAGCGGGGAACGAGCAGTACTTC. This sequence encodes CASSYLGLAGNEQYF. The chain links TRBV6-2 or TRBV6-3 to TRBJ2-7; 12 bases match TRBD2. V gave up 2 bases and J gave up 5 bases; unmatched junction bases: 4. Per germline, CDR1 MNHEY and CDR2 SVGEGT. The CDR3 loop spans 15 amino acids.

This clone was detected only a few times. V gene TRBV4-1 combines with J gene TRBJ2-5; D is perhaps TRBD1 (6 bases). The length of the CDR3 is 19 residues. Trimming took 1 base from V and 1 from J, leaving 22 bases between them. In germline, CDR1 is MGHRA, CDR2 YSYEKL. The CDR3 bases are TGCGCCAGCAGCCAAGGGGCCATGGAGACAGGCGGACTCCAAGAGACCCAGTACTTC. This encodes CASSQGAMETGGLQETQYF.

The chain combines TRBV2 with TRBJ1-4, with 8 bases that match TRBD1. V was clipped by 6 bases and J by 15 bases; unmatched bases: 9. Germline loops: CDR1 SNHLY, CDR2 FYNNEI. There are 12 residues in the CDR3. CDR3 sequence: CASSQDRANMFF. The CDR3 DNA sequence: TGTGCCAGCAGCCAGGACAGGGCTAATATGTTTTTT.

The chain employs TRBV9 and TRBJ2-2; 9 positions match TRBD2. V shed 3 bases, J shed 6 bases, and the junction held 6 bases outside the gene matches. The CDR3 loop spans 15 amino acids. In germline, CDR1 is SGDLS, CDR2 YYNGEE. CDR3 sequence reads: CASSDAGGQAGELFF. Written as DNA, the CDR3 is TGTGCCAGCAGCGACGCGGGGGGGCAGGCCGGGGAGCTGTTTTTT. The whole variable domain, filled in from reference TRBV9 and TRBJ2-2, reads DSGVTQTPKHLITATGQRVTLRCSPRSGDLSVYWYQQSLDQGLQFLIQYYNGEERAKGNILERFSAQQFPDLHSELNLSSLELGDSALYFCASSDAGGQAGELFFGEGSRLTVL.

This clone was seen just once. The gene calls are TRBV10-2 and TRBJ2-3; D is perhaps TRBD1 (5 bases). V shed 7 bases and J shed 4 bases, with 9 bases lying between them. This CDR3 is 12 amino acids long. CDR1 is WSHSY and CDR2 is SAAADI in the germline V gene. CDR3 coding DNA: TGCGCCAGCACTCCAGGGCCAGATACGCAGTATTTT. Protein product: CASTPGPDTQYF.

The chain combines TRBV28 with TRBJ2-7; the match to TRBD2 covers 9 bases. There are 15 residues in the CDR3. V was pared by 7 bases and J by 1 base, with 8 bases of the junction left unmatched. CDR1 MDHEN and CDR2 SYDVKM come from the germline V gene. The CDR3 nucleotides read TGTGCCAGCATCCCCGCGGGGGGGCGTTCCTACGAGCAGTACTTC. Encoded protein: CASIPAGGRSYEQYF.

This chain links TRBV5-4 with TRBJ1-2, with 7 nucleotides matching TRBD1. With V trimmed by 2 bases and J by 8 bases, 12 bases remained unmatched. There are 15 residues in the CDR3. The germline V gene encodes CDR1 SGHNT and CDR2 YYREEE (reference sequence). Here the CDR3 reads CASSFTGVSMGGYTF. CDR3 nucleotide sequence: TGTGCCAGCAGCTTTACAGGGGTCTCGATGGGGGGCTACACCTTC.

This rearrangement joins TRBV29-1 to TRBJ1-2; 8 bases align to TRBD1. After removal of 7 bases from V and 3 bases from J, the junction contained 7 bases not matched to a gene. This CDR3 has 13 residues. CDR1 and CDR2 from the germline V gene are SQVTM and ANQGSEA. CDR3 residues: CSAGQGADYGYTF. In DNA form, the CDR3 reads TGCAGCGCCGGGCAGGGGGCGGACTATGGCTACACCTTC.

The chain uses TRBV5-1 and TRBJ2-7, with 10 bases identical to TRBD1. CDR1 is SGHRS and CDR2 is YFSETQ in the germline V gene. The CDR3 loop spans 14 amino acids. The trim removed 4 bases at V and 6 bases at J, leaving 7 bases unmatched. The DNA for the CDR3 is TGCGCCAGCAGCCCCACCGGGACAGGGGTCGAGCAGTACTTC. Translating it yields CASSPTGTGVEQYF.

The rearrangement links TRBV10-3 to TRBJ1-2; no clear D gene. The CDR3 has 14 residues. V dropped 3 bases and J dropped 7 bases, with 15 bases sitting between them. Germline V lookup: CDR1 ENHRY, CDR2 SYGVKD. CDR3 loop: CAISDNHWLLGYTF. The CDR3 bases are TGTGCCATCAGTGATAATCACTGGTTACTTGGCTACACCTTC.

The V call is TRBV6-6, the J call TRBJ1-1; 8 bases fit TRBD1. The CDR3 length is 14 residues. Germline CDR1 is MNHNY and CDR2 is SVGAGI (reference sequence). J was trimmed by 6 bases and V by 4 bases; bases with no gene match: 7. CDR3 sequence reads: CASSWTGSDPEAFF. DNA of the CDR3: TGTGCCAGCAGTTGGACAGGGTCGGACCCTGAAGCTTTCTTT.

The genes are TRBV3-1 (or the pseudogene TRBV3-2) and TRBJ1-2; D is uncertain. From germline, CDR1 is LGHDT and CDR2 YNNKEL (reference sequence). Between the trimmed V and J ends, which lost 4 bases and 4 bases, there was a span of 13 bases. This CDR3 region has 14 residues. The CDR3 DNA reads as TGTGCCAGCAGCCCAGGCGCAGTTACCTATGGCTACACCTTC. Translating gives CASSPGAVTYGYTF.

This rearrangement joins TRBV3-1 (or the pseudogene TRBV3-2) to TRBJ2-7; D remains unclear. Germline CDR1 LGHDT, CDR2 YNNKEL (reference sequence). V gave up 1 base and J gave up 0 bases, with 10 bases separating them. CDR3 length equals 15 residues. The CDR3 DNA follows: TGTGCCAGCAGCCAAGTTCACCGGAGCTCCTACGAGCAGTACTTC. This encodes CASSQVHRSSYEQYF.

In DNA form, the CDR3 reads TGTGCCAGTAGTACCGGACAGGGCAGCGGAGGGACGCAGTATTTT. It encodes CASSTGQGSGGTQYF. The rearrangement joins TRBV19 to TRBJ2-3; TRBD1 aligns across 8 bases. V lost 4 bases, J lost 9 bases, and 12 bases stayed unmatched. Germline V gene sequence: CDR1 LNHDA, CDR2 SQIVND (reference sequence). The CDR3 has 15 residues. Drawing the rest from reference TRBV19 and TRBJ2-3, the complete variable domain is DGGITQSPKYLFRKEGQNVTLSCEQNLNHDAMYWYRQDPGQGLRLIYYSQIVNDFQKGDIAEGYSVSREKKESFPLTVTSAQKNPTAFYLCASSTGQGSGGTQYFGPGTRLTVL.